The entry below gives a single TCR beta chain sequence along with its context. Its specificity is not known. The data stem from a study of cytomegalovirus exposure and HLA in healthy donors. As for the study in general: The 100 to 150 validation repertoires and the roughly 670 first-cohort repertoires shared a platform, a later analysis reported.

Notes on the study in general: Reports showed the classifier diagnosing cytomegalovirus status with high specificity and sensitivity.

Assay: immunoSEQ multiplex PCR; the TCRdb copy retains only in-frame clones and omits some. This sample carries 250,000 to 350,000 clones, just over 85% of them seen once, and the ten largest clones take 0.75% to 0.85%. The sample was PBMCs. This TCR was sampled from a young woman in good health and CMV-seronegative.

The CDR3 spells CASSSGLEADTQYF. For the CDR3, the DNA is TGTGCCAGCAGCTCGGGACTGGAGGCAGATACGCAGTATTTT. The chain joins TRBV7-2 to TRBJ2-3, with a tentative D call TRBD2 (6 bases). Looked up from germline, CDR1 is SGHTA and CDR2 is FQGNSA. Trimming shortened V by 4 bases and J by 4 bases, and 12 bases separated the two germline ends. The CDR3 is 14 amino acids.